This T cell receptor beta chain was identified during a study of blood T cell repertoires in COVID-19. Turning to the study itself: Specimens from acute and convalescent COVID-19 originated in the United States, Italy and Spain.

The CDR3 consists of 18 residues. Germline CDR1 LGHNA, CDR2 YSLEER. V gave up 0 bases and J gave up 0 bases; unmatched junction bases: 8. Participants classified as exposed had met a COVID-19 case within 2 weeks before study entry. Original handling: Cell counts per sample came from amplifying reference gene primers. Produced via immunoSEQ multiplex PCR; TCRdb's table is partial and in-frame only. The V and J calls and clone size were taken over from that table, and D and trimming were inferred from the DNA. The sample consists of about 260,000 clones, 80% to 90% of them appearing once. The chain recombines TRBV4-3 with TRBJ2-4; 7 nucleotides align to TRBD2. The source of this sequence is a woman aged 40 to 55 who had been exposed to COVID-19. The sample was PBMCs or T cells enriched from blood (not recorded which). The CDR3 sequence: CASSQDLSGSVAKNIQYF. The CDR3 DNA is TGCGCCAGCAGCCAAGATCTTAGCGGGTCCGTAGCCAAAAACATTCAGTACTTC.